The 28 T cell receptor beta chains presented below share a single source sample, sequenced in a study of blood T cells in healthy people across ages. PCR was performed a second time for roughly 7 to 11 cycles using a sample-barcoded 5' primer and a J-beta primer mix. TCRdb reprocessed the 5' RACE reads with MiXCR, giving one entry per CDR3 protein. The sample records about 700,000 distinct CDR3 sequences, approximately 30% being singletons. Input material: blood. These receptors were taken from a woman aged 80 or over in good health.

The V and J genes are TRBV12-5 and TRBJ2-2; weak D call: TRBD1 (5 bases). V shed 2 bases and J shed 2 bases, with 12 bases lying between them. The CDR3 consists of 16 residues. The V gene's germline CDR1 is LGHNT and CDR2 FRNRAP. CDR3 region: CASGLRVGANTGELFF. CDR3 nucleotide sequence: TGTGCTAGTGGTTTGCGCGTAGGGGCCAACACCGGGGAGCTGTTTTTT.

This clonotype was seen many times. The chain recombines TRBV11-2 with TRBJ2-1, with TRBD1 identical over 8 bases. The CDR3 length is 14 residues. In germline, CDR1 is SGHAT, CDR2 FQNNGV. V lost 4 bases to trimming and J lost 7 bases; unmatched junction nucleotides: 6. The CDR3 loop is CASSWTGQGNEQFF. The DNA for the CDR3 is TGTGCCAGCAGCTGGACAGGACAGGGAAATGAGCAGTTCTTC.

This clonotype has only a few counts. The chain combines TRBV7-9 with TRBJ1-5; D remains unclear. V lost 1 base to trimming and J lost 4 bases, with 11 bases between them. The CDR3 totals 15 residues. Germline assignment: CDR1 SEHNR and CDR2 FQNEAQ (reference sequence). CDR3 amino acids: CASSLGELGNQPQHF. In DNA, the CDR3 is TGTGCCAGCAGCTTAGGGGAATTGGGGAATCAGCCCCAGCATTTT.

This clonotype came up a few times. The chain links TRBV20-1 to TRBJ1-2; D not certain. The CDR3 is made up of 13 amino acids. CDR1 is DFQATT and CDR2 is SNEGSKA in the germline V gene (reference sequence). V lost 6 bases to trimming and J lost 2 bases, with 13 bases between them. CDR3 protein: CSAPWGGNYGYTF. For the CDR3, the DNA is TGCAGTGCCCCATGGGGAGGGAACTATGGCTACACCTTC.

As concerns this clonotype: Just one base apart from a much larger clone, this may be a read error. The CDR3 sequence is CASRGGLGRQEQYF. Written as DNA, the CDR3 is TGCGCCAGCAGGGGCGGGCTAGGGAGACAAGAGCAGTACTTC. The rearrangement links TRBV5-1 to TRBJ2-7; a possible D gene is TRBD2 (5 bases). The CDR3 is 14 amino acids. Germline CDR1 reads SGHRS; CDR2 reads YFSETQ. Trimming shortened V by 5 bases and J by 7 bases, and 19 bases separated the two germline ends. Full variable domain (remainder filled in from reference TRBV5-1 and TRBJ2-7): KAGVTQTPRYLIKTRGQQVTLSCSPISGHRSVSWYQQTPGQGLQFLFEYFSETQRNKGNFPGRFSGRQFSNSRSEMNVSTLELGDSALYLCASRGGLGRQEQYFGPGTRLTVT.

This clonotype was counted only a few times. A read error may produce the germline difference seen at one junction end. The chain is built from TRBV27 and TRBJ2-1, with 8 bases matching TRBD2. Germline V lookup: CDR1 MNHEY, CDR2 SMNVEV (reference sequence). This CDR3 is built from 17 residues. The CDR3 reads CVSSPLPLAELHNEQFF. For the CDR3, the DNA is TGTGTCAGCAGTCCGCTCCCACTAGCGGAACTGCACAATGAGCAGTTCTTC.

With respect to this clonotype: A much larger clone lies a single base off, so this may be a read error. The CDR3 DNA is TGTGCCAGTAGTATTCTAGGCCAAGGGAATGAGCAGTACTTC. This translates into CASSILGQGNEQYF. The rearrangement links TRBV19 to TRBJ2-5; no firm D call. The germline gives CDR1 LNHDA, CDR2 SQIVND (reference sequence). Trimming removed 3 bases from V and 11 bases from J, with 19 bases in between. The CDR3 loop spans 14 amino acids.

On this clonotype: A clone one base away is much larger, so this may be a read error. The chain links TRBV27 to TRBJ2-7; 8 bases agree with TRBD1. There are 14 residues in the CDR3. CDR1 and CDR2 (germline): MNHEY, SMNVEV (reference sequence). Trimming removed 6 bases from V and 4 bases from J; junction bases left unmatched: 8. The CDR3 sequence: CASRTRTGTYEQYF. For the CDR3, the DNA is TGTGCCAGCAGGACCCGGACAGGGACGTACGAGCAGTACTTC.

With respect to this clonotype: A read error is possible here, since a much larger clone lies one base away. The conserved final phenylalanine or tryptophan is absent from the CDR3, which likely points to a read error. The rearrangement links TRBV3-1 to TRBJ2-5, with D uncertain. The J call may be in error: the DNA end matches TRBJ2-7 better. Per the germline V gene, CDR1 is LGHDT and CDR2 is YNNKEL (reference sequence). CDR3 length: 14 amino acids. CDR3 nucleotides: TGTGCCAGCAGCCGTCGTCCCAACTCCTACGAGCAGTACTTA. Protein product: CASSRRPNSYEQYL.

This chain connects TRBV28 to TRBJ1-2; perhaps TRBD1 as D (6 bases). The CDR3 is 13 residues long. V was pared by 4 bases and J by 7 bases, with 13 bases between. Germline V gene lookup returns CDR1 MDHEN and CDR2 SYDVKM. CDR3 amino acids: CASSSGVLVGYTF. The CDR3 nucleotides are TGTGCCAGCAGTTCAGGGGTCTTGGTTGGCTACACCTTC.

On this clonotype itself: The CDR3 ends on some other residue instead of the conserved phenylalanine or tryptophan, so this is likely a read error. This chain joins TRBV18 and TRBJ1-3, with a tentative D call TRBD1 (6 bases). CDR3 length: 13 amino acids. Trimming took off 3 bases at V and 4 bases at J, with 7 bases between the two ends. CDR1 is KGHSH, CDR2 LQKENI, per germline. CDR3 sequence: CASSPGTGNTIYS. DNA of the CDR3: TGTGCCAGCTCACCCGGGACAGGAAACACCATATATTCT.

Many counts were recorded for this clonotype. The chain couples TRBV7-8 to TRBJ2-6, with D tentatively TRBD1 (5 bases). CDR1 is SGHVS and CDR2 is FQNEAQ in the germline V gene. The CDR3 is 17 amino acids. V lost 1 base and J lost 1, with 11 bases in between. In nucleotides, the CDR3 is TGTGCCAGCAGCTTAGACGCCAGGGTATCTGGGGCCAACGTCCTGACTTTC. It is translated as CASSLDARVSGANVLTF.

At least ten counts were recorded for this clonotype. This rearrangement joins TRBV5-1 to TRBJ1-1, with D perhaps TRBD1 (6 bases). Per germline, CDR1 SGHRS and CDR2 YFSETQ. The CDR3 has 12 amino acids. V lost 2 bases, J lost 8 bases, and 10 bases lay in between. The chain's CDR3 is CASSFLQGEAFF. CDR3 sequence (DNA): TGCGCCAGCAGCTTTTTACAGGGAGAAGCTTTCTTT.

At least ten counts were recorded for this clonotype. The rearrangement uses TRBV7-2 and TRBJ1-2, with 7 bases aligning to TRBD1. With V trimmed by 7 bases and J by 4 bases, 12 bases remained unmatched. CDR3 length: 15 residues. Germline CDR1 and CDR2: SGHTA and FQGNSA. Here the CDR3 reads CASIRGGQTFYGYTF. The CDR3 DNA reads TGTGCCAGCATCCGCGGGGGACAGACCTTCTATGGCTACACCTTC.

As regards this clonotype: A read error may account for a junction end that differs from germline. The rearrangement joins TRBV5-5 to TRBJ1-1; D might be TRBD1 (5 bases). CDR3 length: 14 amino acids. Germline V gene lookup returns CDR1 SGHKS and CDR2 YYEKEE (reference sequence). The CDR3 sequence: CASSSARGNAEAFF. The CDR3 nucleotides read TGTGCCAGCAGTTCCGCCCGGGGGAACGCTGAAGCTTTCTTT.

The chain links TRBV12-3 or TRBV12-4 to TRBJ1-1; D is unclear. This CDR3 comprises 13 residues. V gave up 5 bases and J gave up 3 bases, with 10 bases separating them. This CDR3 reads CASSKRADTEAFF. The CDR3 DNA reads as TGTGCCAGCAGTAAGCGGGCCGACACTGAAGCTTTCTTT.

This clonotype was counted at least ten times. The chain employs TRBV7-2 and TRBJ2-7, with TRBD2 matching 13 bases. The CDR3 spans 15 residues. V trimming: 4 bases; J trimming: 4 bases; junction bases outside the gene matches: 4. Germline CDR1 and CDR2: SGHTA and FQGNSA. The CDR3 is CASSSPGLAGYEQYF. CDR3 coding DNA: TGTGCCAGCAGCTCGCCGGGACTAGCGGGATACGAGCAGTACTTC.

This clonotype was found many times. The V call is TRBV6-1, the J call TRBJ2-7, with 14 positions matching TRBD2. The V segment lost 5 bases and the J segment 0 bases; nucleotides outside the gene matches: 9. CDR1 and CDR2 from the germline V gene are MNHNS and SASEGT. CDR3 size: 18 residues. CDR3 coding DNA: TGTGCCAGCAGTCCCCGGACTAGCGGGGGGCTATACTCCTACGAGCAGTACTTC. This codes for CASSPRTSGGLYSYEQYF.

This clonotype appeared a single time. This may stem from a read error, because a much larger clone lies one nucleotide away. The CDR3 reads CASGLSGTTQPQHF. CDR3 coding DNA: TGTGCCAGCGGCTTGAGCGGGACAACTCAGCCCCAGCATTTT. This chain connects TRBV7-9 to TRBJ1-5; D possibly corresponds to TRBD1 (6 bases). Per germline, CDR1 SEHNR and CDR2 FQNEAQ (reference sequence). The CDR3 contains 14 residues.

The table lists this clonotype with many counts. This chain links TRBV7-2 with TRBJ2-5; TRBD2 matches 9 bases. CDR3 size: 15 residues. The trim removed 6 bases at V and 5 bases at J, leaving 10 bases unmatched. The V gene's germline CDR1 is SGHTA and CDR2 FQGNSA. Here the CDR3 reads CASSFGGGEGETQYF. The DNA for the CDR3 is TGTGCCAGCAGTTTCGGCGGGGGGGAGGGGGAGACCCAGTACTTC.

This clonotype was counted between two and nine times. The gene calls are TRBV30 and TRBJ2-1, with 11 positions matching TRBD2. CDR1 GTSNPN and CDR2 SVGIG come from the germline V gene (reference sequence). The CDR3 spans 14 residues. The V segment lost 0 bases and the J segment 8 bases; nucleotides outside the gene matches: 3. The CDR3 DNA sequence: TGTGCCTGGAGTGTTAGCGGGGGGGCCTATGAGCAGTTCTTC. Translated, it gives CAWSVSGGAYEQFF.

This clonotype was seen ten or more times. This chain connects TRBV2 to TRBJ2-7; 7 bases match TRBD1. CDR1 SNHLY and CDR2 FYNNEI come from the germline V gene. The CDR3 is 12 residues long. V shed 8 bases, J shed 3 bases, and the junction held 4 bases outside the gene matches. CDR3 DNA: TGTGCCAGCTCGACAGGGATCTACGAGCAGTACTTC. This codes for CASSTGIYEQYF.

In this sample, this clonotype turned up many times. J is TRBJ2-7 and V is TRBV12-3 or TRBV12-4; 7 nucleotides line up with TRBD2. This CDR3 has 14 amino acids. With 8 bases clipped from V and 0 bases from J, the junction kept 7 bases outside the gene matches. CDR3 protein: CASSPTGGSYEQYF. CDR3 in DNA: TGTGCCAGCTCACCAACGGGGGGCTCCTACGAGCAGTACTTC.

This clonotype was picked up many times. This chain links TRBV10-3 with TRBJ2-7; 8 bases are shared with TRBD1. The junction had 13 bases not matched to a gene; V was cut back by 4 bases and J by 5 bases. The V gene's germline CDR1 is ENHRY and CDR2 SYGVKD. The CDR3 contains 16 residues. CDR3 sequence reads: CAISGRRSGGLNEQYF. The CDR3 DNA follows: TGTGCCATCAGTGGGCGTCGGTCAGGGGGCCTAAACGAGCAGTACTTC.

The count of this clonotype is one. One end of the junction varies from germline; a read error may be responsible. J is TRBJ1-1 and V is TRBV6-2 or TRBV6-3; no clear D. The germline CDR1 and CDR2 sequences are MNHEY and SVGEGT. The CDR3 covers 14 residues. The CDR3 sequence: CASSYRGRRHEPFF. The DNA for the CDR3 is TGTGCCAGCAGTTATCGGGGTAGAAGGCATGAACCTTTCTTT.

This clonotype was counted many times. The genes are TRBV6-5 and TRBJ2-1; 14 bases align to TRBD2. Germline V gene data show CDR1 as MNHEY and CDR2 as SVGAGI. This CDR3 has 16 amino acids. V lost 6 bases to trimming and J lost 9 bases; unmatched junction nucleotides: 10. Here the CDR3 reads CASRRSGLAGEIEQFF. Written as DNA, the CDR3 is TGTGCCAGCAGGCGATCGGGACTAGCGGGGGAAATTGAGCAGTTCTTC.

This clonotype was counted only a few times. This may be a read error: a much more frequent sequence differs by one nucleotide. This chain joins TRBV20-1 and TRBJ2-5, with a tentative D call TRBD1 (6 bases). The J call could be wrong; TRBJ2-1 is a better fit for the DNA end. Germline V lookup: CDR1 DFQATT, CDR2 SNEGSKA (reference sequence). This CDR3 comprises 11 residues. The CDR3 sequence: CSSGDQETQFF. The CDR3 bases are TGCAGTTCAGGGGACCAAGAGACCCAGTTCTTC.

This clonotype was recorded at least ten times. J is TRBJ2-6 and V is TRBV7-3; a weak D match, TRBD2 (6 bases). CDR3 size: 18 residues. Trimming removed 0 bases at V and 0 bases at J, with 12 bases between. CDR1 and CDR2 (germline): SGHTA, FQGTGA. The CDR3 DNA is TGTGCCAGCAGCTTAACTGCAACGGGAGCCTCTGGGGCCAACGTCCTGACTTTC. Its protein is CASSLTATGASGANVLTF.